The clone carrying this TCR beta chain was counted ten times or more. Its antigen is not known. This record belongs to a study of CD8+ T cells in alopecia areata. Study-level information: The study gave treated patients oral tofacitinib at 5 to 10 mg twice daily.

Findings of the study overall: Researchers report lesional scalp, most notably alopecia totalis/universalis, outstripped normal scalp in clonality.

This CDR3 has 14 amino acids. Germline CDR1 is MDHEN and CDR2 is SYDVKM. Trimming removed 8 bases from V and 1 base from J; junction bases left unmatched: 6. As the sequencing template, cDNA was produced by extracting RNA and reverse transcribing it. Measured with immunoSEQ multiplex PCR; TCRdb has only the in-frame clones, and not every one. The table lists 80,000 to 100,000 clones, 35% to 45% of them singletons, with about 0.79% in the top ten. The chain joins TRBV28 to TRBJ2-5, with TRBD2 matching 8 bases. The sequence was obtained from a human donor with alopecia areata. The source material was CD4+ T cells sorted from blood. In DNA form, the CDR3 reads TGTGCCAGCCGATTTAGCGGGACCCAAGAGACCCAGTACTTC. Its protein product is CASRFSGTQETQYF.